This entry concerns a single T cell receptor beta chain. These data are taken from a study of blood T cell repertoires in COVID-19. Looking at the study overall: Acute-phase and convalescent COVID-19 samples originated in the United States, Italy and Spain. T cells, B-cell-depleted T cells, or PBMCs provided the cDNA or gDNA that served as material.

Per the study methods: Quantification of nucleated cells was approximated via reference gene primer amplification. Assay: immunoSEQ multiplex PCR; the TCRdb copy retains only in-frame clones and omits some. Clonal size and the V and J genes are those of that table, whereas D and trimming came from the DNA. The sample lists about 410,000 clones, around 86% occurring once. Input material: peripheral blood. The source of this sequence is a young woman with active or convalescent COVID-19.

The CDR3 loop reads CASSLAWLNTEAFF. The CDR3 DNA reads as TGTGCCAGCAGCTTGGCCTGGCTGAACACTGAAGCTTTCTTT. This chain links TRBV5-6 with TRBJ1-1; D is unclear. Trimming pared 0 bases from V and 0 bases from J, leaving 6 bases between. CDR1 is SGHDT, CDR2 YYEEEE, per germline. The CDR3 is 14 amino acids. Full variable domain (rest looked up from reference TRBV5-6 and TRBJ1-1): DAGVTQSPTHLIKTRGQQVTLRCSPKSGHDTVSWYQQALGQGPQFIFQYYEEEERQRGNFPDRFSGHQFPNYSSELNVNALLLGDSALYLCASSLAWLNTEAFFGQGTRLTVV.